A single sample is the source of the 28 T cell receptor beta chains below, sequenced in a study of T cells in localized non-small cell lung cancer (dated by TCRdb to 2018 to 2020). The protocol used for the library was the immunoSEQ multiplex PCR assay. TCRdb provides this immuneACCESS table in a form limited to in-frame rearrangements. Some clones are lacking; in checked studies, under half of them reflect an unresolved V gene, and why the rest are absent is not known. The sample has about 33,000 clones on record, 85% to 90% of them singletons. The ten largest clones take up approximately 4% of the sample. Material: peripheral blood, obtained before any cancer treatment. The source of these receptors is a male donor at least 60 years old with stage III lung adenocarcinoma.

The chain is built from TRBV6-6 and TRBJ2-3, with D perhaps being TRBD1 or TRBD2 (6 bases each). This CDR3 comprises 16 residues. Looked up from germline, CDR1 is MNHNY and CDR2 is SVGAGI (reference sequence). Deletions cut 4 bases from V and 4 bases from J, with 18 bases between. The CDR3 sequence is CASSFPRGRQADTQYF. CDR3 nucleotide sequence: TGTGCCAGCAGTTTCCCCCGGGGGCGTCAGGCAGATACGCAGTATTTT.

There are a few counts of this clone. The chain has TRBV19 and TRBJ1-1, with a possible D match to TRBD1 (5 bases). V was trimmed by 4 bases and J by 3 bases, leaving 9 bases between them. The CDR3 totals 13 residues. Germline-derived CDR1 and CDR2 are LNHDA and SQIVND (reference sequence). CDR3: CASSTRQHTEAFF. The DNA of the CDR3 is TGTGCCAGTAGTACGAGACAGCACACTGAAGCTTTCTTT.

The chain has TRBV11-2 and TRBJ2-7; 11 positions agree with TRBD2. Germline-derived CDR1 and CDR2 are SGHAT and FQNNGV. V was pared by 9 bases and J by 3 bases, with 13 bases of the junction left unmatched. The CDR3 totals 16 residues. CDR3 bases: TGTGCCAGTAGGACTAGCGGGCGCAAGCCCTTCTACGAGCAGTACTTC. Its translation: CASRTSGRKPFYEQYF.

This clone turned up a few times. The rearrangement uses TRBV5-4 and TRBJ1-1, with 7 bases lining up with TRBD1. The junction had 1 base not matched to a gene; V was cut back by 1 base and J by 4 bases. Per germline, CDR1 SGHNT and CDR2 YYREEE (reference sequence). CDR3 length equals 13 residues. This CDR3 reads CASSLRGLTEAFF. The CDR3, as DNA: TGTGCCAGCAGCTTGAGGGGGCTCACTGAAGCTTTCTTT. The full variable domain, with the rest looked up from reference TRBV5-4 and TRBJ1-1, is ETGVTQSPTHLIKTRGQQVTLRCSSQSGHNTVSWYQQALGQGPQFIFQYYREEENGRGNFPPRFSGLQFPNYSSELNVNALELDDSALYLCASSLRGLTEAFFGQGTRLTVV.

The V and J genes are TRBV4-1 and TRBJ1-3; D unresolved. Per germline, CDR1 MGHRA and CDR2 YSYEKL. The germline V and J ends were trimmed by 4 bases and 0 bases, with 16 bases remaining between them. The CDR3 covers 17 residues. The CDR3 bases are TGCGCCAGCAGCCTTTTAAAACCACAGTCCTCTGGAAACACCATATATTTT. The encoded protein is CASSLLKPQSSGNTIYF.

V gene TRBV7-3 combines with J gene TRBJ2-5; D unresolved. V was trimmed by 5 bases and J by 1 base, leaving 8 bases between them. The germline CDR1 and CDR2 sequences are SGHTA and FQGTGA. The CDR3 consists of 13 residues. CDR3 coding DNA: TGTGCCAGCAGCACGATCATCCAAGAGACCCAGTACTTC. As protein: CASSTIIQETQYF.

V and J are TRBV5-1 and TRBJ1-1; unclear D gene. There are 13 residues in the CDR3. Germline V gene sequence: CDR1 SGHRS, CDR2 YFSETQ. V was pared by 5 bases and J by 1 base, with 9 bases between. CDR3: CASRPGSNTEAFF. The CDR3 nucleotides read TGCGCCAGCAGACCAGGATCGAACACTGAAGCTTTCTTT.

This clone occurred once. V is TRBV28 and J is TRBJ1-5, with unresolved D. The CDR3 contains 15 residues. With 6 bases removed from V and 0 bases from J, the gap between germline ends came to 12 bases. Per germline, CDR1 MDHEN and CDR2 SYDVKM. CDR3 DNA sequence: TGTGCCAGCAGCCCCCGTGGTCCTAGCAATCAGCCCCAGCATTTT. Amino acids: CASSPRGPSNQPQHF.

The chain carries TRBV4-2 and TRBJ1-1, with D perhaps matching TRBD1 (5 bases). Germline CDR1 is LGHNA and CDR2 is YNFKEQ. The CDR3 totals 14 residues. The V end lost 5 bases, the J end lost 2 bases, and 12 bases lay between the germline ends. CDR3 loop: CASSLERDNTEAFF. CDR3 in DNA: TGTGCCAGCAGCTTGGAACGGGACAACACTGAAGCTTTCTTT.

The gene calls are TRBV5-1 and TRBJ2-3, with 9 nucleotides matching TRBD2. The CDR3 runs 17 residues. Germline V CDR1 and CDR2: SGHRS, YFSETQ. J lost 0 bases, V lost 3 bases, and 8 bases had no gene match. The CDR3 region is CASSSLVTSGSTDTQYF. The CDR3 region has the DNA TGCGCCAGCAGCTCATTGGTGACTAGCGGTAGCACAGATACGCAGTATTTT. Supplemented by reference TRBV5-1 and TRBJ2-3, the full variable domain reads KAGVTQTPRYLIKTRGQQVTLSCSPISGHRSVSWYQQTPGQGLQFLFEYFSETQRNKGNFPGRFSGRQFSNSRSEMNVSTLELGDSALYLCASSSLVTSGSTDTQYFGPGTRLTVL.

DNA of the CDR3: TGTGCCAACCCCGAACCGGTGCAGGGTAGGTCCTACGAGCAGTACTTC. Amino acid sequence: CANPEPVQGRSYEQYF. V gene TRBV28 combines with J gene TRBJ2-7; D is possibly TRBD1 (5 bases). CDR3 length: 16 residues. Trimming shortened V by 10 bases and J by 1 base, and 23 bases separated the two germline ends. Per the germline V gene, CDR1 is MDHEN and CDR2 is SYDVKM.

The chain uses TRBV7-9 and TRBJ2-5; TRBD1 matches 7 bases. This CDR3 contains 13 residues. The J segment lost 5 bases and the V segment lost 5 bases, leaving 5 bases of the junction unmatched. Germline V lookup: CDR1 SEHNR, CDR2 FQNEAQ (reference sequence). The CDR3 spells CASSQDRWETQYF. DNA of the CDR3: TGTGCCAGCAGCCAGGACAGGTGGGAGACCCAGTACTTC.

V gene TRBV10-2 combines with J gene TRBJ1-2; D not certain. Germline CDR1 reads WSHSY; CDR2 reads SAAADI. V lost 6 bases, J lost 0 bases, and 17 bases lay in between. The CDR3 has 16 amino acids. For the CDR3, the DNA is TGCGCCAGCAGCGCCCAACCCAGAGCAACTAACTATGGCTACACCTTC. The encoded protein is CASSAQPRATNYGYTF.

The chain uses TRBV27 and TRBJ1-5; no firm D call. CDR1 is MNHEY, CDR2 SMNVEV, per germline (reference sequence). The CDR3 is 14 amino acids. The ends were cut back, 6 bases at V and 0 bases at J, with 9 bases in the middle. CDR3 in DNA: TGTGCCAGCAGGACGGGAAATAGCAATCAGCCCCAGCATTTT. Translating gives CASRTGNSNQPQHF.

The chain joins TRBV6-5 to TRBJ1-6; no reliable D call. The CDR3 spans 14 residues. CDR1 and CDR2 (germline): MNHEY, SVGAGI. V lost 4 bases and J lost 7, with 11 bases in between. The CDR3 region is CASSSPGGNSPLHF. The CDR3 nucleotides are TGTGCCAGCAGTTCCCCCGGAGGGAATTCACCCCTCCACTTT.

On this clone itself: An end of the junction differs from the germline gene, which may be a read error. The chain has TRBV27 and TRBJ2-7, with 10 bases lining up with TRBD1. The length of the CDR3 is 16 residues. Germline CDR1 MNHEY, CDR2 SMNVEV (reference sequence). CDR3 coding DNA: TGTGTCAGCAGTCCGGGGACAGGGGTAATTACCTACGAGCAGTACTTC. Translating it yields CVSSPGTGVITYEQYF.

The chain couples TRBV20-1 to TRBJ2-7, with TRBD1 matching over 7 bases. The CDR3 covers 11 residues. V shed 0 bases and J 7 bases; nucleotides not matched to a gene: 0. Germline V gene data show CDR1 as DFQATT and CDR2 as SNEGSKA (reference sequence). The CDR3 sequence is CSAREDREQYF. Here the CDR3 DNA reads TGCAGTGCTAGAGAGGACAGGGAGCAGTACTTC.

The chain uses TRBV7-9 and TRBJ1-4; a weak D match, TRBD1 (6 bases). Trimming removed 5 bases at V and 3 bases at J, with 16 bases between. This CDR3 has 16 amino acids. CDR1 and CDR2 (germline): SEHNR, FQNEAQ (reference sequence). CDR3: CASSEERGVANEKLFF. The CDR3 bases are TGTGCCAGCAGCGAGGAAAGGGGGGTGGCTAATGAAAAACTGTTTTTT.

The V call is TRBV19, the J call TRBJ2-7; maybe TRBD1 (6 bases). Trimming pared 1 base from V and 1 base from J, leaving 8 bases between. CDR1 LNHDA and CDR2 SQIVND come from the germline V gene (reference sequence). CDR3 length equals 14 residues. CDR3 protein: CASSIGQDSYEQYF. The CDR3 DNA sequence: TGTGCCAGTAGTATAGGACAGGATTCCTACGAGCAGTACTTC.

The chain couples TRBV6-1 to TRBJ1-2; TRBD1 is a possible D gene (5 bases). The germline V gene has CDR1 MNHNS and CDR2 SASEGT. V lost 6 bases to trimming and J lost 3 bases, with 17 bases between them. CDR3 length: 15 amino acids. CDR3 nucleotide sequence: TGTGCCAGCAGGGATAAACCGGGACGGTACTATGGCTACACCTTC. Amino acid sequence: CASRDKPGRYYGYTF.

This clone has just one count. The chain has TRBV6-5 and TRBJ1-1, with D unresolved. This CDR3 comprises 15 residues. Germline assignment: CDR1 MNHEY and CDR2 SVGAGI. V was clipped by 6 bases and J by 5 bases, with 19 bases between them. CDR3 amino acids: CASRYPSMGRTEAFF. The CDR3 coding sequence is TGTGCCAGCAGGTACCCGAGTATGGGTAGGACTGAAGCTTTCTTT.

The chain is built from TRBV7-2 and TRBJ1-2, with a tentative D call TRBD1 (6 bases). The CDR3 is made up of 13 amino acids. Germline V CDR1 and CDR2: SGHTA, FQGNSA. V dropped 5 bases and J dropped 13 bases, with 20 bases sitting between them. As DNA, the CDR3 is TGTGCCAGCAGCAATTCCCCTACAGGGAGGATCACCTTC. This translates into CASSNSPTGRITF.

CDR3 amino acids: CASSLRGVYGYTF. CDR3 DNA sequence: TGTGCCAGCAGTTTGCGAGGGGTCTATGGCTACACCTTC. The chain combines TRBV27 with TRBJ1-2; possibly TRBD1 for D (5 bases). Trimming removed 3 bases at V and 4 bases at J, with 9 bases between. The V gene's germline CDR1 is MNHEY and CDR2 SMNVEV (reference sequence). The CDR3 runs 13 residues.

V gene TRBV2 combines with J gene TRBJ1-2; maybe TRBD1 (5 bases). The CDR3 runs 14 residues. CDR1 and CDR2 (germline): SNHLY, FYNNEI. V lost 9 bases and J lost 1, with 15 bases in between. The CDR3 spells CASQRTSNNYGYTF. As DNA, the CDR3 is TGTGCCAGTCAGAGGACATCAAATAACTATGGCTACACCTTC.

V and J are TRBV5-4 and TRBJ2-2, with D possibly called TRBD1 or TRBD2 (5 bases each). The CDR3 consists of 14 residues. V was trimmed by 7 bases and J by 5 bases, leaving 15 bases between them. The germline gives CDR1 SGHNT, CDR2 YYREEE (reference sequence). The CDR3 nucleotides read TGTGCCAGCGGGGACCCCGACGAGACCGGGGAGCTGTTTTTT. This sequence encodes CASGDPDETGELFF.

The chain carries TRBV27 and TRBJ2-5; 9 nucleotides line up with TRBD2. The CDR3 extends over 15 amino acids. V shed 3 bases, J shed 3 bases, and the junction held 5 bases outside the gene matches. Germline-derived CDR1 and CDR2 are MNHEY and SMNVEV (reference sequence). The CDR3 sequence: CASSLRLAGEETQYF. The CDR3, as DNA: TGTGCCAGCAGTTTGCGGTTAGCGGGAGAAGAGACCCAGTACTTC.

About this clone itself: The junction departs from the called germline gene at one end, perhaps through a read error. The rearrangement links TRBV7-6 to TRBJ2-7, with 9 bases identical to TRBD2. Germline V CDR1 and CDR2: SGHVS, FNYEAQ. The CDR3 totals 16 residues. The CDR3 spells CAGSLAVAGALGEQYF. The CDR3 region has the DNA TGTGCCGGCAGCTTAGCGGTAGCGGGGGCCCTGGGGGAGCAGTACTTC.

The CDR3 reads CASSFRETQYF. The CDR3 DNA reads as TGTGCCAGCAGCTTCAGAGAGACCCAGTACTTC. The chain recombines TRBV7-9 with TRBJ2-5; D is unresolved. The CDR3 is 11 amino acids. Germline values: CDR1 SEHNR, CDR2 FQNEAQ (reference sequence). The V gene lost 3 bases and the J gene lost 4 bases, with 3 bases spanning the gap.